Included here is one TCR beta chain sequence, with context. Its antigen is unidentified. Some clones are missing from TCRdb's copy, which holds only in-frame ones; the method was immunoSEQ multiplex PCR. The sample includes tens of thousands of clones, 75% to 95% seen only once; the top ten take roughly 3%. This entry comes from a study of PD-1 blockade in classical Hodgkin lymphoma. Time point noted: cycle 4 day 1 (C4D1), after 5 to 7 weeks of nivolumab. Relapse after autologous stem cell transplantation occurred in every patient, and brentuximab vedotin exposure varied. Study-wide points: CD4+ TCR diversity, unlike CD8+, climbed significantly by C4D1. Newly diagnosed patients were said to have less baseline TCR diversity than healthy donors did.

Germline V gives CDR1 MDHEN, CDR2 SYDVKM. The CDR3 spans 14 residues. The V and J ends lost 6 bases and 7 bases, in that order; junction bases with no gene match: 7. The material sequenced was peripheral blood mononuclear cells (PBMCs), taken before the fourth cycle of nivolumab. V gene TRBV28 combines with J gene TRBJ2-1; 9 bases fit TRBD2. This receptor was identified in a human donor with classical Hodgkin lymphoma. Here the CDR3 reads CASSPRGGLNEQFF. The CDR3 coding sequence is TGTGCCAGCAGCCCGCGGGGGGGCCTGAATGAGCAGTTCTTC.